This TCR beta chain was observed in a study of OX40 agonist ivuxolimab in advanced cancers. Regarding the study as a whole: Normalized T-cell clonal expansion was also low in some nonresponders.

A single count supports this clone. Antigen: not known. V was clipped by 4 bases and J by 5 bases; unmatched bases: 5. Germline assignment: CDR1 SNHLY and CDR2 FYNNEI. The CDR3 loop spans 16 amino acids. Patients had blood sampled at baseline and again on cycle 4 day 1 and cycle 7 day 1. Data came from immunoSEQ multiplex PCR; TCRdb stores just in-frame clones and leaves some out. The repertoire includes approximately 87,000 clones, around 90% of them detected once, and under 4% sits in the top ten. The specimen comprised CD4+ or CD8+ T cells sorted from blood, sampled in a trial of the OX40 agonist ivuxolimab. The clonotype was recovered from an adult with an advanced solid tumor such as melanoma, head and neck, liver or kidney cancer. The chain has TRBV2 and TRBJ2-1, with TRBD2 matching over 13 bases. CDR3 coding DNA: TGTGCCAGCAGTGTTGGACTAGCGGGAGACAACAATGAGCAGTTCTTC. It is translated as CASSVGLAGDNNEQFF.